The 17 T cell receptor beta chains presented below share a single source sample, sequenced in a study of human T cells and chemical hapten exposure. Time point reported: patch test 3, about 24 weeks after DPC sensitization. As for treatment: therapeutic diphenylcyclopropenone sensitization with weekly scalp DPC. TCRdb redid the calling of the RACE reads with MiXCR, one entry per CDR3 protein. Of fewer than 100,000 distinct CDR3 sequences in the sample, 11% were seen once. The sample in question was whole blood, obtained in connection with sensitization to the hapten diphenylcyclopropenone (DPC). Source of these receptors: a woman aged 25 to 39 with alopecia areata. Some clones in this sample may be carry-over from other donors' samples.

This clonotype came up a few times. CDR3 region: CASSRGVSALRSEAFF. The CDR3 DNA follows: TGTGCCAGCTCTCGCGGAGTATCGGCGTTAAGGTCTGAAGCTTTCTTT. The V gene is TRBV18, the J gene TRBJ1-1; D is unclear. The CDR3 length is 16 residues. V lost 6 bases to trimming and J lost 6 bases, with 23 bases between them. CDR1 is KGHSH and CDR2 is LQKENI in the germline V gene.

This clonotype was counted many times. This chain joins TRBV7-9 and TRBJ2-6, with a possible D match to TRBD1 (6 bases). Trimming left V 5 bases short and J 2 bases short, with 16 bases between. Germline CDR1 reads SEHNR; CDR2 reads FQNEAQ (reference sequence). This CDR3 has 17 amino acids. The CDR3 DNA is TGTGCCAGCAGCCAGAATAAACAGGGAACTGGGGCCAACGTCCTGACTTTC. Its translation is CASSQNKQGTGANVLTF. Looking up the rest from reference TRBV7-9 and TRBJ2-6 gives the full variable domain: DTGVSQNPRHKITKRGQNVTFRCDPISEHNRLYWYRQTLGQGPEFLTYFQNEAQLEKSRLLSDRFSAERPKGSFSTLEIQRTEQGDSAMYLCASSQNKQGTGANVLTFGAGSRLTVL.

J is TRBJ2-5 and V is TRBV11-3; TRBD2 agrees at 14 bases. Germline V gives CDR1 SGHNT, CDR2 YENEEA. This CDR3 is built from 16 residues. V lost 5 bases to trimming and J lost 5 bases; unmatched junction nucleotides: 7. The CDR3 sequence is CASSPGLAGGGETQYF. As DNA, the CDR3 is TGTGCCAGCAGCCCAGGACTAGCGGGAGGAGGGGAGACCCAGTACTTC.

There are many counts of this clonotype. The chain links TRBV10-2 to TRBJ1-4; possibly TRBD1 for D (6 bases). Germline CDR1 reads WSHSY; CDR2 reads SAAADI. CDR3 length: 14 residues. The germline V and J ends were trimmed by 6 bases and 4 bases, with 12 bases remaining between them. CDR3 in DNA: TGCGCCAGCAGCGTGGACAGTTATAATGAAAAACTGTTTTTT. It is translated as CASSVDSYNEKLFF.

The rearrangement joins TRBV12-3 or TRBV12-4 to TRBJ1-6; D is unresolved. The V end lost 3 bases, the J end lost 8 bases, and 5 bases lay between the germline ends. The CDR3 contains 12 residues. The CDR3 bases are TGTGCCAGCAGTTTTGGGGATTCACCCCTCCACTTT. This encodes CASSFGDSPLHF.

Ten or more counts support this clonotype. V usage is TRBV5-1 and J usage is TRBJ2-7; possibly TRBD2 for D (5 bases). The CDR3 consists of 14 residues. Trimming took 3 bases from V and 5 from J, leaving 15 bases between them. CDR1 is SGHRS, CDR2 YFSETQ, per germline. CDR3 nucleotide sequence: TGCGCCAGCAGCTCGACTATAGGCAGGAACGAGCAGTACTTC. This codes for CASSSTIGRNEQYF.

This sequence joins TRBV29-1 and TRBJ1-1; D is undetermined. Germline V CDR1 and CDR2: SQVTM, ANQGSEA. This CDR3 region has 13 residues. The ends were cut back, 3 bases at V and 1 base at J, with 9 bases in the middle. CDR3 in amino acids: CSVEVGENTEAFF. The CDR3 bases are TGCAGCGTTGAGGTTGGCGAGAACACTGAAGCTTTCTTT.

This clonotype was picked up many times. The chain's CDR3 is CASSPAPDISYEQYF. CDR3 DNA sequence: TGTGCCAGCAGCCCTGCCCCCGATATCTCCTACGAGCAGTACTTC. This sequence joins TRBV5-4 and TRBJ2-7; D unresolved. Looked up from germline, CDR1 is SGHNT and CDR2 is YYREEE (reference sequence). The CDR3 contains 15 residues. V lost 4 bases to trimming and J lost 0 bases, with 14 bases between them.

This CDR3 is CASSRGSTDTQYF. Here the CDR3 DNA reads TGTGCCAGCTCGCGGGGGAGCACAGATACGCAGTATTTT. The V gene is TRBV9, the J gene TRBJ2-3; 7 bases agree with TRBD2. The trim removed 7 bases at V and 0 bases at J, leaving 2 bases unmatched. CDR1 SGDLS and CDR2 YYNGEE come from the germline V gene. There are 13 residues in the CDR3.

The chain recombines TRBV12-3 or TRBV12-4 with TRBJ1-2; D not resolved. This CDR3 has 16 amino acids. V lost 1 base, J lost 2 bases, and 14 bases lay in between. For the CDR3, the DNA is TGTGCCAGCAGTTTAGGTCCGGGCCCAGCGAACTATGGCTACACCTTC. This sequence encodes CASSLGPGPANYGYTF.

This clonotype has more than one count but fewer than ten. The chain joins TRBV7-2 to TRBJ2-3; the D gene is possibly TRBD2 (6 bases). Germline values: CDR1 SGHTA, CDR2 FQGNSA. Deletions cut 0 bases from V and 4 bases from J, with 11 bases between. The CDR3 is made up of 15 amino acids. CDR3 nucleotide sequence: TGTGCCAGCAGCTTAGCGGGAGGCCTTCCAGATACGCAGTATTTT. Translating gives CASSLAGGLPDTQYF.

Ten or more counts support this clonotype. CDR3 in DNA: TGTGCCAGCAGTGAGACTGTCATGAACGAGCAGTACGTC. As protein: CASSETVMNEQYV. This chain joins TRBV2 and TRBJ2-7; D ambiguous. The CDR3 spans 13 residues. Germline V lookup: CDR1 SNHLY, CDR2 FYNNEI. The V end was cut by 3 bases, the J end by 5 bases, with 11 bases between.

There are many counts of this clonotype. The gene calls are TRBV18 and TRBJ1-2, with D uncertain. Germline V gene sequence: CDR1 KGHSH, CDR2 LQKENI. V lost 3 bases and J lost 3, with 8 bases in between. CDR3 length: 13 residues. The CDR3 DNA reads TGTGCCAGCTCACCGTCCGACGACTATGGCTACACCTTC. The encoded protein is CASSPSDDYGYTF.

This clonotype appeared many times. J is TRBJ2-1 and V is TRBV20-1; 9 bases match TRBD1. The CDR3 contains 16 residues. V dropped 0 bases and J dropped 4; count of bases not matched to a gene: 7. The germline V gene has CDR1 DFQATT and CDR2 SNEGSKA (reference sequence). Here the CDR3 DNA reads TGCAGTGCTAGAGATCTTCGGGACAGGGATTACAATGAGCAGTTCTTC. Translation gives CSARDLRDRDYNEQFF.

This clonotype was counted only a few times. This chain links TRBV4-3 with TRBJ1-2; unclear D gene. Germline V gene sequence: CDR1 LGHNA, CDR2 YSLEER. V shed 0 bases and J shed 4 bases, with 9 bases lying between them. CDR3 length equals 14 residues. The CDR3 region is CASSQDPSFYGYTF. The CDR3 nucleotides read TGCGCCAGCAGCCAAGATCCCAGTTTCTATGGCTACACCTTC.

There are many counts of this clonotype. The chain uses TRBV11-2 and TRBJ2-1; D gene uncertain. The CDR3 is 13 amino acids. Trimming took off 4 bases at V and 9 bases at J, with 13 bases between the two ends. The germline gives CDR1 SGHAT, CDR2 FQNNGV. CDR3 loop: CASSSSSFGEQFF. The CDR3 bases are TGTGCCAGCAGCTCCTCTTCATTTGGTGAGCAGTTCTTC.

This clonotype was seen ten or more times. J is TRBJ2-7 and V is TRBV7-6, with D possibly TRBD1 on 5 matching bases. The CDR3 is 13 residues long. Germline CDR1 and CDR2: SGHVS and FNYEAQ. The germline V and J ends were trimmed by 0 bases and 5 bases, with 8 bases remaining between them. The CDR3 nucleotides read TGTGCCAGCAGCTTAGCAGGGGCCAACGAGCAGTACTTC. Translation: CASSLAGANEQYF.